This entry lists 27 T cell receptor beta chains sequenced from one sample in a study of blood T cells in healthy people across ages. Together with a sample-barcoded 5' primer, a J-beta primer mix was included in a second PCR lasting roughly 6 to 12 cycles. TCRdb redid the calling of the 5' RACE reads with MiXCR, one entry per CDR3 protein. The sample holds some 710,000 distinct CDR3 sequences, about a fifth seen once. The sample taken for sequencing was blood. These TCRs come from a man between 65 and 85 years old in good health.

The chain carries TRBV5-1 and TRBJ1-2; D call uncertain. The CDR3 is 11 residues long. Germline lookup yields CDR1 SGHRS and CDR2 YFSETQ. The V gene lost 0 bases and the J gene lost 7 bases, with 4 bases spanning the gap. The CDR3 DNA reads as TGCGCCAGCAGCTTGGATCGTGGCTACACCTTC. This sequence encodes CASSLDRGYTF.

The genes are TRBV12-3 or TRBV12-4 and TRBJ2-2; D call uncertain. V lost 7 bases to trimming and J lost 7 bases, with 25 bases between them. This CDR3 region has 17 residues. CDR3 in amino acids: CASTLSIPGPRGGELFF. The CDR3 DNA is TGTGCCAGCACTCTCTCTATCCCGGGTCCCCGAGGCGGGGAGCTGTTTTTT.

This clonotype was found a few times. V gene TRBV6-5 combines with J gene TRBJ1-3, with D hard to call. The CDR3 totals 16 residues. Trimming stripped 0 bases from V and 2 bases from J, with 11 bases between. Germline loops: CDR1 MNHEY, CDR2 SVGAGI. For the CDR3, the DNA is TGTGCCAGCAGTTACTCGTCCGGAGCAACTGGAAACACCATATATTTT. Translated, it gives CASSYSSGATGNTIYF.

This clonotype has at least ten counts. This chain uses TRBV9 with TRBJ1-4, with 7 bases that match TRBD1. The CDR3 sequence is 17 residues long. Germline V gene sequence: CDR1 SGDLS, CDR2 YYNGEE. Unmatched junction bases numbered 12, after V lost 2 bases and J lost 5 bases. The CDR3, as DNA: TGTGCCAGCAGCGTCGATACAGGGGAAAGGACGAATGAAAAACTGTTTTTT. Its translation: CASSVDTGERTNEKLFF.

The table lists this clonotype with a few counts. The chain combines TRBV29-1 with TRBJ2-3; D tentatively fits TRBD1 or TRBD2 (5 bases each). The CDR3 covers 11 residues. Germline values: CDR1 SQVTM, CDR2 ANQGSEA. Deletions cut 4 bases from V and 8 bases from J, with 10 bases between. CDR3 amino acids: CSVVEGLTQYF. The CDR3 DNA sequence: TGCAGCGTTGTTGAGGGGCTTACGCAGTATTTT.

This chain uses TRBV7-8 with TRBJ2-1; 10 bases are a match to TRBD2. The CDR3 loop spans 19 amino acids. Germline V gene sequence: CDR1 SGHVS, CDR2 FQNEAQ. V dropped 5 bases and J dropped 0; count of bases not matched to a gene: 13. Here the CDR3 reads CASSLNGGLAFSSYNEQFF. The CDR3 coding sequence is TGTGCCAGCAGCCTCAATGGGGGACTAGCGTTTAGCTCCTACAATGAGCAGTTCTTC.

The chain recombines TRBV10-3 with TRBJ2-1; maybe TRBD1 (5 bases). V gave up 10 bases and J gave up 2 bases, with 12 bases separating them. This CDR3 comprises 13 residues. Germline V gene lookup returns CDR1 ENHRY and CDR2 SYGVKD. DNA for the CDR3: TGTGCCACCGCAGGGTCGCCCTACAATGAGCAGTTCTTC. Its translation: CATAGSPYNEQFF.

This clonotype was detected only a few times. V gene TRBV18 combines with J gene TRBJ1-1; no reliable D call. The CDR3 has 14 residues. Per the germline V gene, CDR1 is KGHSH and CDR2 is LQKENI. The V end was cut by 3 bases, the J end by 0 bases, with 8 bases between. The CDR3 DNA sequence: TGTGCCAGCTCACCTTCCATCATGAACACTGAAGCTTTCTTT. Protein: CASSPSIMNTEAFF.

This clonotype has just a few counts. This chain connects TRBV28 to TRBJ1-4, with 9 nucleotides matching TRBD1. The CDR3 runs 13 residues. The junction had 4 bases not matched to a gene; V was cut back by 6 bases and J by 8 bases. In germline, CDR1 is MDHEN, CDR2 SYDVKM. The CDR3 bases are TGTGCCAGCAGGGACAGGGGAATCGAAAAACTGTTTTTT. It specifies CASRDRGIEKLFF.

This clonotype has only a few counts. The chain recombines TRBV13 with TRBJ2-3; TRBD1 matches at 8 bases. Germline lookup yields CDR1 PRHDT and CDR2 FYEKMQ (reference sequence). V trimming: 4 bases; J trimming: 2 bases; junction bases outside the gene matches: 11. The CDR3 has 17 residues. In DNA form, the CDR3 reads TGTGCCAGCAGCTCCCGGACAGGGACACTCCACACAGATACGCAGTATTTT. Translating gives CASSSRTGTLHTDTQYF.

This clonotype appeared many times. The chain combines TRBV11-2 with TRBJ2-7; D gene uncertain. The germline CDR1 and CDR2 sequences are SGHAT and FQNNGV. V lost 5 bases, J lost 3 bases, and 17 bases lay in between. CDR3 size: 15 residues. For the CDR3, the DNA is TGTGCCAGCAGCCGCCTTGGGTCCTTGGGCTACGAGCAGTACTTC. Encoded protein: CASSRLGSLGYEQYF.

This clonotype was picked up a small number of times. This chain joins TRBV5-1 and TRBJ1-1, with D uncertain. The V gene's germline CDR1 is SGHRS and CDR2 YFSETQ. V was pared by 6 bases and J by 0 bases, with 12 bases between. This CDR3 region has 14 residues. CDR3 sequence: CASMLNLVNTEAFF. CDR3 nucleotide sequence: TGCGCCAGCATGCTGAACCTAGTGAACACTGAAGCTTTCTTT.

This clonotype was seen more than once but under ten times. The chain couples TRBV7-2 to TRBJ2-2; TRBD2 matches at 8 bases. Trimming took 2 bases from V and 5 from J; bases not matched to a gene: 7. From germline, CDR1 is SGHTA and CDR2 FQGNSA. This CDR3 region has 16 residues. The DNA for the CDR3 is TGTGCCAGCAGCTTATTGTCGGGGGGGCGGACCGGGGAGCTGTTTTTT. Amino acid sequence: CASSLLSGGRTGELFF.

The rearrangement uses TRBV12-3 or TRBV12-4 and TRBJ2-5; no clear D gene. This CDR3 spans 15 amino acids. Trimming took off 4 bases at V and 3 bases at J, with 15 bases between the two ends. CDR3 sequence: CASSSPGRGEETQYF. In nucleotides, the CDR3 is TGTGCCAGCAGTTCCCCGGGCAGAGGAGAAGAGACCCAGTACTTC.

This clonotype was seen repeatedly, ten times or more. The chain carries TRBV5-1 and TRBJ2-1; 12 bases are shared with TRBD2. V lost 2 bases and J lost 0; bases outside the gene matches: 3. Looked up from germline, CDR1 is SGHRS and CDR2 is YFSETQ. The CDR3 spans 17 residues. The CDR3 region is CASSFGTSGFSYNEQFF. CDR3 nucleotide sequence: TGCGCCAGCAGCTTCGGGACTAGCGGGTTCTCCTACAATGAGCAGTTCTTC.

The rearrangement uses TRBV9 and TRBJ1-2; unclear D gene. The CDR3 loop spans 15 amino acids. V shed 4 bases and J shed 0 bases, with 13 bases lying between them. CDR1 is SGDLS and CDR2 is YYNGEE in the germline V gene. CDR3 loop: CASSPAATPNYGYTF. CDR3 nucleotides: TGTGCCAGCAGCCCGGCGGCAACGCCTAACTATGGCTACACCTTC.

The V and J genes are TRBV19 and TRBJ2-5, with 7 bases lining up with TRBD1. The germline gives CDR1 LNHDA, CDR2 SQIVND (reference sequence). J lost 5 bases, V lost 7 bases, and 7 bases had no gene match. The CDR3 contains 13 residues. The CDR3 bases are TGTGCCAGTACCGACAGGGCTACGGAGACCCAGTACTTC. Protein: CASTDRATETQYF.

The chain recombines TRBV7-2 with TRBJ1-1; D gene unclear. Germline CDR1 SGHTA, CDR2 FQGNSA. Trimming stripped 1 base from V and 4 bases from J, with 10 bases between. The CDR3 extends over 14 amino acids. CDR3 DNA: TGTGCCAGCAGCTTAGGGGGAATGGGCACTGAAGCTTTCTTT. This codes for CASSLGGMGTEAFF.

This clonotype has just a few counts. The chain has TRBV6-6 and TRBJ2-3; D is ambiguous. Germline CDR1 and CDR2: MNHNY and SVGAGI (reference sequence). CDR3 length: 14 residues. V was trimmed by 5 bases and J by 6 bases, leaving 15 bases between them. The CDR3 DNA follows: TGTGCCAGCAGTAACAGACTTATATGGGATACGCAGTATTTT. This translates into CASSNRLIWDTQYF.

The V gene is TRBV5-1, the J gene TRBJ2-6, with D hard to call. Germline V gene lookup returns CDR1 SGHRS and CDR2 YFSETQ. The CDR3 is 14 amino acids. V was clipped by 1 base and J by 5 bases, with 7 bases between them. CDR3 bases: TGCGCCAGCAGCTTGTCCCCACGGGCCAACGTCCTGACTTTC. This gives the protein CASSLSPRANVLTF.

This clonotype has only a few counts. The chain carries TRBV18 and TRBJ1-2, with a possible D match to TRBD1 (5 bases). There are 13 residues in the CDR3. Between the trimmed V and J ends, which lost 3 bases and 6 bases, there was a span of 11 bases. CDR1 KGHSH and CDR2 LQKENI come from the germline V gene. The CDR3 loop is CASSPQRQNGYTF. The CDR3, as DNA: TGTGCCAGCTCACCTCAACGACAGAATGGCTACACCTTC.

As DNA, the CDR3 is TGTGCCAGCAGCCCCGGCCTAGTTGACTACGAGCAGTACTTC. Translated: CASSPGLVDYEQYF. The chain joins TRBV4-2 to TRBJ2-7, with D hard to call. This CDR3 region has 14 residues. CDR1 and CDR2 from the germline V gene are LGHNA and YNFKEQ. V shed 4 bases and J shed 3 bases, with 13 bases lying between them.

J is TRBJ2-3 and V is TRBV5-1; tentatively, D is TRBD1 (5 bases). The V end lost 0 bases, the J end lost 5 bases, and 10 bases lay between the germline ends. CDR1 and CDR2 from the germline V gene are SGHRS and YFSETQ. CDR3 length: 14 amino acids. The DNA for the CDR3 is TGCGCCAGCAGCTTGGTCAGGGTGGAAGATACGCAGTATTTT. Its protein product is CASSLVRVEDTQYF.

The J gene is TRBJ1-1, the V gene TRBV20-1, with D tentatively TRBD1 (6 bases). From germline, CDR1 is DFQATT and CDR2 SNEGSKA (reference sequence). This CDR3 has 14 amino acids. Trimming pared 1 base from V and 4 bases from J, leaving 13 bases between. The DNA for the CDR3 is TGCAGTGCTAGAGCCTTTCAGGGGTTCACTGAAGCTTTCTTT. Translation gives CSARAFQGFTEAFF.

This clonotype was seen only a few times. The CDR3 sequence is CASRYRFRYNEQFF. CDR3 in DNA: TGTGCCAGCAGATACAGGTTTCGTTACAATGAGCAGTTCTTC. J is TRBJ2-1 and V is TRBV12-3 or TRBV12-4, with TRBD1 as a possible D gene (5 bases). The V gene lost 6 bases and the J gene lost 4 bases, with 13 bases spanning the gap. The CDR3 is made up of 14 amino acids.

In this sample, this clonotype turned up a few times. The J gene is TRBJ2-5, the V gene TRBV10-3, with 8 bases aligning to TRBD2. The end of the DNA fits TRBJ2-7 better, so the J call may be wrong. Germline assignment: CDR1 ENHRY and CDR2 SYGVKD. CDR3 length equals 16 residues. The CDR3 DNA is TGTGCCATCAGTGCGGGACCGGGGGGGCGTTCCTACGAGCAGTACTTC. This codes for CAISAGPGGRSYEQYF.

This chain joins TRBV20-1 and TRBJ2-2; D gene ambiguous. The CDR3 length is 15 residues. Trimming shortened V by 0 bases and J by 0 bases, and 8 bases separated the two germline ends. Germline V gene data show CDR1 as DFQATT and CDR2 as SNEGSKA (reference sequence). DNA of the CDR3: TGCAGTGCTAGAGAACCCCAGTCGAACACCGGGGAGCTGTTTTTT. It specifies CSAREPQSNTGELFF.